The rows below give T cell receptor beta chains drawn from one sample of a study of blood T cells in healthy people across ages. TCRdb called the 5' RACE reads again in MiXCR, with one record for every CDR3 protein. The table lists around 870,000 distinct CDR3 sequences, roughly 26% of them singletons. The sequencing input was blood. The receptors here all came from a woman older than 75 in good health. The CDR3 runs from the conserved cysteine through the conserved F or W. A D gene is named only where the DNA matches it firmly.

D gene: -; V gene: TRBV24-1; J gene: TRBJ2-5; CDR3 protein: CATSDLRQDQETQYF
D gene: -; V gene: TRBV6-1; J gene: -; CDR3 protein: CASSEKGRRREQYF
D gene: -; V gene: TRBV7-2; J gene: TRBJ1-1; CDR3 protein: CASNPSHSGTEAFF
D gene: -; V gene: TRBV6-5; J gene: TRBJ2-3; CDR3 protein: CASSYSNPDTDTQYF
D gene: -; V gene: TRBV27; J gene: TRBJ1-5; CDR3 protein: CASSTRPDQPQHF
D gene: TRBD2; V gene: TRBV9; J gene: TRBJ2-3; CDR3 protein: CASSVTSASTDTQYF
D gene: -; V gene: TRBV7-2; J gene: TRBJ1-4; CDR3 protein: CASSTGLGAGDEKLFF
D gene: -; V gene: TRBV4-3; J gene: TRBJ2-5; CDR3 protein: CASSQDPAGQEQYF
D gene: -; V gene: TRBV2; J gene: TRBJ1-2; CDR3 protein: CASGGSLYGYTF
D gene: -; V gene: TRBV7-9; J gene: TRBJ2-3; CDR3 protein: CASTPLPGRTSTDTQYF